Shown below are 26 T cell receptor beta chains from a single sample sequenced in a study of T cell repertoires in cytomegalovirus infection. Each CDR3 protein is one row after TCRdb ran MiXCR on the reads. The data show fewer than 300,000 distinct CDR3 sequences, with about a quarter seen just once and over 11% held by the top ten. Sequencing was done on a sample of PBMCs. These receptor sequences come from a human donor in good health (CMV status not recorded). Some clones in this sample may be carry-over from other donors' samples.

The rearrangement joins TRBV4-2 to TRBJ1-1, with 10 bases fitting TRBD1. Looked up from germline, CDR1 is LGHNA and CDR2 is YNFKEQ. V lost 8 bases to trimming and J lost 3 bases; unmatched junction nucleotides: 9. The CDR3 loop spans 15 amino acids. The CDR3 spells CASQPPGQGYTEAFF. DNA for the CDR3: TGTGCCAGCCAACCTCCGGGACAGGGGTACACTGAAGCTTTCTTT.

The chain combines TRBV14 with TRBJ2-3; D tentatively fits TRBD1 or TRBD2 (5 bases each). V lost 1 base, J lost 2 bases, and 13 bases lay in between. CDR1 is SGHDN, CDR2 FVKESK, per germline. The CDR3 sequence is 16 residues long. In DNA, the CDR3 is TGTGCCAGCAGCCAAGTGATGGGGACGGTCACAGATACGCAGTATTTT. This translates into CASSQVMGTVTDTQYF.

At least ten counts were recorded for this clonotype. The chain links TRBV6-6 to TRBJ1-4; D call uncertain. The CDR3 has 12 residues. Germline V gives CDR1 MNHNY, CDR2 SVGAGI (reference sequence). The CDR3 DNA sequence: TGTGCACACTCGGAGGCGTTAGAAAAACTGTTTTTT. Protein sequence: CAHSEALEKLFF.

The sample holds many counts of this clonotype. The V and J genes are TRBV7-2 and TRBJ2-1; D call uncertain. CDR3 size: 15 residues. Trimming cost V 1 base and J 2 bases, with 9 bases left between them. The germline CDR1 and CDR2 sequences are SGHTA and FQGNSA. This chain's CDR3 is CASSLGSGPYNEQFF. CDR3 bases: TGTGCCAGCAGCTTAGGGTCGGGCCCCTACAATGAGCAGTTCTTC.

Only a few counts were recorded for this clonotype. The chain is built from TRBV25-1 and TRBJ1-2; D possibly corresponds to TRBD1 (5 bases). The germline V gene has CDR1 MGHDK and CDR2 SYGVNS. There are 15 residues in the CDR3. Trimming took off 1 base at V and 5 bases at J, with 14 bases between the two ends. Here the CDR3 DNA reads TGTGCCAGCAGTGAATCCCCAGGGACGGCTTATGGCTACACCTTC. Amino acid sequence: CASSESPGTAYGYTF.

The chain has TRBV19 and TRBJ2-1; 7 bases match TRBD2. With V trimmed by 3 bases and J by 6 bases, 11 bases remained unmatched. In germline, CDR1 is LNHDA, CDR2 SQIVND (reference sequence). CDR3 size: 16 residues. CDR3 DNA: TGTGCCAGTAGTATCCCCAGGGCGGGAGCCACCAATGAGCAGTTCTTC. Amino acids: CASSIPRAGATNEQFF.

V usage is TRBV7-9 and J usage is TRBJ1-1, with 11 bases matching TRBD1. The CDR3 sequence is 14 residues long. Germline V gene sequence: CDR1 SEHNR, CDR2 FQNEAQ (reference sequence). The V segment lost 0 bases and the J segment 10 bases; nucleotides outside the gene matches: 4. In nucleotides, the CDR3 is TGTGCCAGCAGCTTAGCGAAAGGGACAGGGGGAGCTTTCTTT. Translated: CASSLAKGTGGAFF.

A few counts support this clonotype. This chain connects TRBV20-1 to TRBJ1-2; TRBD1 might be the D (5 bases). CDR3 length equals 12 residues. In germline, CDR1 is DFQATT, CDR2 SNEGSKA (reference sequence). Trimming stripped 6 bases from V and 4 bases from J, with 12 bases between. DNA of the CDR3: TGCAGTGCAACAGACAGATCCTATGGCTACACCTTC. Translation: CSATDRSYGYTF.

In this sample, this clonotype turned up a few times. The genes are TRBV28 and TRBJ2-3; unclear D gene. The V end lost 7 bases, the J end lost 0 bases, and 8 bases lay between the germline ends. The CDR3 has 13 residues. CDR1 MDHEN and CDR2 SYDVKM come from the germline V gene. Written as DNA, the CDR3 is TGTGCCAGCATGGGGTCCAGCACAGATACGCAGTATTTT. Amino acids: CASMGSSTDTQYF.

J is TRBJ2-7 and V is TRBV12-3 or TRBV12-4, with D possibly TRBD2 on 7 matching bases. CDR3 size: 14 residues. Between the trimmed V and J ends, which lost 1 base and 5 bases, there was a span of 12 bases. The CDR3 protein is CASSLGGGVNEQYF. CDR3 bases: TGTGCCAGCAGTTTAGGCGGGGGCGTCAACGAGCAGTACTTC.

This clonotype was counted a few times. The gene calls are TRBV18 and TRBJ1-5; 10 positions match TRBD1. Germline V CDR1 and CDR2: KGHSH, LQKENI. V lost 3 bases to trimming and J lost 5 bases; unmatched junction nucleotides: 4. The CDR3 is 15 residues long. The CDR3 DNA follows: TGTGCCAGCTCACCGGGGACAGGGGCGTATCAGCCCCAGCATTTT. It translates to CASSPGTGAYQPQHF.

This clonotype has at least ten counts. V gene TRBV7-2 combines with J gene TRBJ2-7; D not certain. CDR1 and CDR2 from the germline V gene are SGHTA and FQGNSA. Trimming removed 0 bases from V and 4 bases from J, with 7 bases in between. The CDR3 covers 13 residues. The CDR3 sequence: CASSLARMYEQYF. The CDR3, as DNA: TGTGCCAGCAGCTTAGCGCGGATGTACGAGCAGTACTTC.

This clonotype came up a few times. An end of the junction differs from the germline gene, which may be a read error. The rearrangement joins TRBV10-1 to TRBJ2-7; the D gene is possibly TRBD1 (6 bases). Germline CDR1 WNHNN, CDR2 SYGVQD (reference sequence). The length of the CDR3 is 10 residues. The CDR3 DNA reads TGCGCCAGCAGTCACGACAGGACAGCCTTC. Residues: CASSHDRTAF.

V usage is TRBV5-5 and J usage is TRBJ2-1; TRBD2 is a possible D gene (7 bases). Germline values: CDR1 SGHKS, CDR2 YYEKEE (reference sequence). The CDR3 extends over 15 amino acids. V dropped 6 bases and J dropped 2 bases, with 15 bases sitting between them. Written as DNA, the CDR3 is TGTGCCAGCATTGAGGGGGGACTACCCTACAATGAGCAGTTCTTC. It translates to CASIEGGLPYNEQFF. Supplemented by reference TRBV5-5 and TRBJ2-1, the full variable domain reads DAGVTQSPTHLIKTRGQQVTLRCSPISGHKSVSWYQQVLGQGPQFIFQYYEKEERGRGNFPDRFSARQFPNYSSELNVNALLLGDSALYLCASIEGGLPYNEQFFGPGTRLTVL.

The sample holds a few counts of this clonotype. V is TRBV4-3 and J is TRBJ2-1, with 8 bases that match TRBD2. The trim removed 0 bases at V and 6 bases at J, leaving 4 bases unmatched. This CDR3 has 15 residues. CDR1 and CDR2 (germline): LGHNA, YSLEER. The CDR3 spells CASSQEPSGSNEQFF. The CDR3 DNA reads as TGCGCCAGCAGCCAAGAACCGAGCGGGAGCAATGAGCAGTTCTTC.

DNA of the CDR3: TGTGCCAGCTCCACTAGCGGGAGAACCTACGAGCAGTACTTC. Residues: CASSTSGRTYEQYF. The J gene is TRBJ2-7, the V gene TRBV28; 11 bases match TRBD2. This CDR3 is built from 14 residues. The J segment lost 2 bases and the V segment lost 8 bases, leaving 5 bases of the junction unmatched. From germline, CDR1 is MDHEN and CDR2 SYDVKM.

The rearrangement joins TRBV7-9 to TRBJ2-7; perhaps TRBD1 as D (6 bases). The CDR3 length is 14 residues. Germline CDR1 reads SEHNR; CDR2 reads FQNEAQ (reference sequence). V lost 5 bases to trimming and J lost 2 bases, with 13 bases between them. The CDR3 DNA follows: TGTGCCAGCAGCGCGAGGACAGCGCCCTACGAGCAGTACTTC. This translates into CASSARTAPYEQYF.

The genes are TRBV30 and TRBJ2-1; TRBD2 matches at 9 bases. This CDR3 comprises 15 residues. From germline, CDR1 is GTSNPN and CDR2 SVGIG (reference sequence). The V segment lost 1 base and the J segment 0 bases; nucleotides outside the gene matches: 1. CDR3 sequence: CAWSGGLASYNEQFF. CDR3 coding DNA: TGTGCCTGGAGTGGGGGACTAGCCTCCTACAATGAGCAGTTCTTC. The full variable domain, its missing parts supplied by reference TRBV30 and TRBJ2-1, is SQTIHQWPATLVQPVGSPLSLECTVEGTSNPNLYWYRQAAGRGLQLLFYSVGIGQISSEVPQNLSASRPQDRQFILSSKKLLLSDSGFYLCAWSGGLASYNEQFFGPGTRLTVL.

V is TRBV2 and J is TRBJ2-5; TRBD2 aligns across 10 bases. The germline CDR1 and CDR2 sequences are SNHLY and FYNNEI. The junction had 6 bases not matched to a gene; V was cut back by 6 bases and J by 2 bases. CDR3 length equals 15 residues. This CDR3 is CASSPLAGPQETQYF. The CDR3 nucleotides read TGTGCCAGCAGCCCACTAGCGGGGCCTCAAGAGACCCAGTACTTC.

This clonotype was found many times. The chain couples TRBV7-2 to TRBJ1-6, with D maybe TRBD1 (6 bases). With 5 bases removed from V and 6 bases from J, the gap between germline ends came to 11 bases. This CDR3 is 14 amino acids long. Germline-derived CDR1 and CDR2 are SGHTA and FQGNSA. CDR3 DNA sequence: TGTGCCAGCAGCCAGGGACATTTTAATTCACCCCTCCACTTT. Amino acid sequence: CASSQGHFNSPLHF.

This clonotype was seen ten or more times. V and J are TRBV7-6 and TRBJ2-6, with 12 nucleotides matching TRBD2. Unmatched junction bases numbered 8, after V lost 5 bases and J lost 3 bases. Germline CDR1 reads SGHVS; CDR2 reads FNYEAQ. The CDR3 runs to 18 residues. This CDR3 is CASSLLAGGPGGANVLTF. CDR3 nucleotide sequence: TGTGCCAGCAGCCTGCTAGCGGGAGGGCCGGGTGGGGCCAACGTCCTGACTTTC.

The sample holds a few counts of this clonotype. This chain links TRBV20-1 with TRBJ2-1, with D perhaps TRBD1 or TRBD2 (5 bases each). The length of the CDR3 is 14 residues. V lost 5 bases to trimming and J lost 5 bases, with 16 bases between them. Per germline, CDR1 DFQATT and CDR2 SNEGSKA (reference sequence). The CDR3 DNA sequence: TGCAGTGCTCCCCGGACCGGGACCCACAATGAGCAGTTCTTC. Residues: CSAPRTGTHNEQFF.

A few counts support this clonotype. The V call is TRBV24-1, the J call TRBJ2-3; 7 bases are shared with TRBD2. Germline V gene sequence: CDR1 KGHDR, CDR2 SFDVKD. V shed 7 bases, J shed 3 bases, and the junction held 6 bases outside the gene matches. The CDR3 totals 14 residues. For the CDR3, the DNA is TGTGCCACCAGGACTAGCCTCGGGACAGATACGCAGTATTTT. It specifies CATRTSLGTDTQYF.

The rearrangement uses TRBV12-3 or TRBV12-4 and TRBJ2-1; D unresolved. Trimming removed 6 bases at V and 9 bases at J, with 9 bases between. This CDR3 has 11 residues. The CDR3 region is CASSPASEQFF. CDR3 DNA: TGTGCCAGCAGCCCCGCGTCTGAGCAGTTCTTC.

This clonotype has only a few counts. The chain employs TRBV28 and TRBJ2-1, with 14 bases fitting TRBD2. The CDR3 runs 17 residues. The V segment lost 5 bases and the J segment 4 bases; nucleotides outside the gene matches: 7. Germline CDR1 MDHEN, CDR2 SYDVKM. The CDR3 DNA follows: TGTGCCAGCAGTCTTGCGGGACTAGCGGGGGCATACAATGAGCAGTTCTTC. Translation gives CASSLAGLAGAYNEQFF.

This clonotype was observed a handful of times. The V and J genes are TRBV28 and TRBJ1-5, with D maybe TRBD1 (6 bases). The CDR3 has 14 residues. V lost 5 bases and J 4 bases, leaving 12 bases between the germline ends. Germline values: CDR1 MDHEN, CDR2 SYDVKM. The CDR3 DNA reads TGTGCCAGCAGTATCCAGGGGTGGAATCAGCCCCAGCATTTT. It encodes CASSIQGWNQPQHF. Full variable domain (missing parts from reference TRBV28 and TRBJ1-5): DVKVTQSSRYLVKRTGEKVFLECVQDMDHENMFWYRQDPGLGLRLIYFSYDVKMKEKGDIPEGYSVSREKKERFSLILESASTNQTSMYLCASSIQGWNQPQHFGDGTRLSIL.